This T cell receptor (beta chain) was found in a study of cytomegalovirus exposure and HLA in healthy donors. Study-wide results and limits: Donors were assumed by presence/absence analyses to have roughly uniform sequencing depth.

Points on this clone: Its specificity is unknown.

Germline lookup yields CDR1 MDHEN and CDR2 SYDVKM. V lost 2 bases to trimming and J lost 0 bases, with 8 bases between them. This CDR3 region has 15 residues. Primers for the PCR totalled 60 Vbeta and 13 Jbeta. Only in-frame clones appear in the TCRdb table, and some are missing; sequencing was by immunoSEQ multiplex PCR. This table holds roughly 120,000 clones, approximately 85% found once. Sequencing input: PBMCs. This sequence was found in a male donor in good health and CMV-seropositive. The chain employs TRBV28 and TRBJ1-3; D gene unclear. The chain's CDR3 is CASSLEVNSGNTIYF. CDR3 bases: TGTGCCAGCAGTTTAGAGGTTAACTCTGGAAACACCATATATTTT.